One and the same sample provided the 9 T cell receptor beta chains below, sequenced in a study of control samples from healthy donors and cancer patients. Profiling relied on immunoSEQ multiplex PCR, and the TCRdb table lists in-frame clones only, not all of them. The table records a few hundred thousand clones, 75% to 95% of them present only once. The source material was PBMCs. The receptors originated from a man aged 40-55 years with head and neck cancer.

This clone was seen just once. The gene calls are TRBV28 and TRBJ2-1; 10 bases map to TRBD2. With 5 bases clipped from V and 4 bases from J, the junction kept 8 bases outside the gene matches. The CDR3 spans 16 residues. Germline V gives CDR1 MDHEN, CDR2 SYDVKM. CDR3 sequence reads: CASSGASGSHYNEQFF. The CDR3 DNA reads as TGTGCCAGCAGTGGGGCTAGCGGGAGCCATTACAATGAGCAGTTCTTC. The complete variable domain, with remaining parts taken from reference TRBV28 and TRBJ2-1, reads DVKVTQSSRYLVKRTGEKVFLECVQDMDHENMFWYRQDPGLGLRLIYFSYDVKMKEKGDIPEGYSVSREKKERFSLILESASTNQTSMYLCASSGASGSHYNEQFFGPGTRLTVL.

This clone was recorded once. This chain joins TRBV10-3 and TRBJ1-1; unclear D gene. CDR1 ENHRY and CDR2 SYGVKD come from the germline V gene. CDR3 size: 16 residues. V lost 0 bases, J lost 3 bases, and 14 bases lay in between. This CDR3 reads CAISESNRLGDTEAFF. CDR3 DNA sequence: TGTGCCATCAGTGAGTCGAATCGGCTTGGAGACACTGAAGCTTTCTTT.

This clone was recorded at least ten times. The sample contains more than one DNA sequence encoding this CDR3. This chain links TRBV7-2 with TRBJ1-5, with D perhaps matching TRBD1 (5 bases). V lost 2 bases, J lost 4 bases, and 6 bases lay in between. Germline V gives CDR1 SGHTA, CDR2 FQGNSA. This CDR3 region has 13 residues. CDR3: CASSLRGNQPQHF. The DNA of the CDR3 is TGTGCCAGCAGCTTAAGGGGAAATCAGCCCCAGCATTTT.

The chain couples TRBV2 to TRBJ2-4; 9 nucleotides align to TRBD1. The V gene's germline CDR1 is SNHLY and CDR2 FYNNEI. The V gene end was trimmed by 5 bases and the J gene end by 6 bases; junction bases not matched to a gene: 5. The CDR3 totals 14 residues. CDR3 nucleotides: TGTGCCAGCAGTAAACAGGGGGCGGGAAACATTCAGTACTTC. Protein sequence: CASSKQGAGNIQYF. The variable domain in full, completed from reference TRBV2 and TRBJ2-4, reads EPEVTQTPSHQVTQMGQEVILRCVPISNHLYFYWYRQILGQKVEFLVSFYNNEISEKSEIFDDQFSVERPDGSNFTLKIRSTKLEDSAMYFCASSKQGAGNIQYFGAGTRLSVL.

This clone was seen a single time. This sequence joins TRBV30 and TRBJ1-1; 7 bases align to TRBD1. The CDR3 is 13 amino acids. V trimming: 6 bases; J trimming: 5 bases; junction bases outside the gene matches: 9. The germline CDR1 and CDR2 sequences are GTSNPN and SVGIG (reference sequence). The CDR3 DNA is TGTGCCTGCAAAGGGGGCATGCGGACTGAAGCTTTCTTT. Its protein is CACKGGMRTEAFF.

This CDR3 is CASSFYRGGDTEAFF. CDR3 DNA sequence: TGTGCCAGCAGTTTCTACAGGGGTGGGGACACTGAAGCTTTCTTT. This sequence joins TRBV27 and TRBJ1-1; TRBD1 matches at 7 bases. The CDR3 has 15 residues. The J segment lost 3 bases and the V segment lost 3 bases, leaving 7 bases of the junction unmatched. From germline, CDR1 is MNHEY and CDR2 SMNVEV (reference sequence).

This rearrangement joins TRBV19 to TRBJ1-1; D gene ambiguous. This CDR3 comprises 15 residues. V shed 2 bases and J shed 4 bases, with 14 bases lying between them. CDR1 and CDR2 (germline): LNHDA, SQIVND (reference sequence). The CDR3 sequence: CASSIRGQGPTEAFF. The CDR3 DNA reads as TGTGCCAGTAGTATAAGAGGGCAAGGGCCCACTGAAGCTTTCTTT.

The chain recombines TRBV10-3 with TRBJ2-7, with D maybe TRBD2 (6 bases). CDR3 size: 13 residues. Germline V CDR1 and CDR2: ENHRY, SYGVKD. Trimming removed 4 bases at V and 4 bases at J, with 11 bases between. The CDR3 bases are TGTGCCATCAGTGCGGGAGACCCATACGAGCAGTACTTC. Translating gives CAISAGDPYEQYF.

Comments on this clone: This sample includes further DNA sequences coding for the same CDR3. The rearrangement uses TRBV11-2 and TRBJ1-2, with TRBD1 matching over 7 bases. Germline CDR1 and CDR2: SGHAT and FQNNGV. Germline trimming cut 3 bases from V and 2 bases from J; bases unmatched to any gene: 0. The CDR3 is 13 residues long. CDR3 region: CASSLGQNYGYTF. CDR3 coding DNA: TGTGCCAGCAGCTTGGGACAGAACTATGGCTACACCTTC.